The rows below give T cell receptor beta chains drawn from one sample of a study of blood T cell repertoires in COVID-19. Some clones are missing from TCRdb's copy, which holds only in-frame ones; the method was immunoSEQ multiplex PCR. The data show over 300,000 clones, nearly 90% seen once. Sequenced sample: peripheral blood. All receptors come from a man aged 18 to 30 with active or convalescent COVID-19. Both conserved end residues are part of each CDR3. Fields, in order: J gene, clone size, D gene, V gene, CDR3 DNA, CDR3 protein. The D gene is left open where the match is weak. Clone size is given for some rows only: seen once, a few or many times, or a class if the clone is expanded.

>TRBJ2-5|many|TRBD2|TRBV6-1
TGTGCCAGCAGTGAACTAGCGGGCGCACAAGAGACCCAGTACTTC
CASSELAGAQETQYF
>TRBJ2-7|NA|TRBD2|TRBV4-3
TGCGCCAGCAGCCAAAGGACTAGCGGGACCACCTACGAGCAGTACTTC
CASSQRTSGTTYEQYF
>TRBJ2-5|NA|NA|TRBV7-9
TGTGCCAGCAGCTTATATATGAGGACTCAAGAGACCCAGTACTTC
CASSLYMRTQETQYF
>TRBJ2-1|NA|TRBD1|TRBV7-6
TGTGCCAGCAGCTCTCCATCGTTTGGGACAGAGGCCTACAATGAGCAGTTCTTC
CASSSPSFGTEAYNEQFF
>TRBJ2-3|NA|NA|TRBV18
TGTGCCAGCTCTCATGGACAGTCCGGCACAGATACGCAGTATTTT
CASSHGQSGTDTQYF
>TRBJ2-3|NA|NA|TRBV4-1
TGCGCCAGCAGCCAAGTAGGGGATGAAGATACGCAGTATTTT
CASSQVGDEDTQYF
>TRBJ1-2|NA|NA|TRBV6-5
TGTGCCAGCAGTTACACAGGTTCGGCAGGCAGCTATGGCTACACCTTC
CASSYTGSAGSYGYTF
>TRBJ1-4|NA|NA|TRBV11-2
TGTGCCAGCAGCTTAGGAGGGATTGAAAAACTGTTTTTT
CASSLGGIEKLFF
>TRBJ1-6|NA|TRBD1|TRBV6-2/TRBV6-3
TGTGCCAGCAGTCGCCGGGACAGCCTCTCCTATAATTCACCCCTCCACTTT
CASSRRDSLSYNSPLHF
>TRBJ2-1|NA|TRBD2|TRBV7-7
TGTGCTAGCTCCTGGGGCGGGAGCTATGAGCAGTTCTTC
CASSWGGSYEQFF
>TRBJ1-5|NA|NA|TRBV28
TGTGCCAGCAGGATCTCGTGGGCAGCTAGCAATCAGCCCCAGCATTTT
CASRISWAASNQPQHF
>TRBJ2-3|NA|NA|TRBV7-2
TGTGCCAGCAGCCCCCGGTTGATGGATACGCAGTATTTT
CASSPRLMDTQYF
>TRBJ2-7|NA|TRBD2|TRBV7-8
TGTGCCAGCAGCTTCGGACTAGCGGGAGTCAACGAGCAGTACTTC
CASSFGLAGVNEQYF
>TRBJ2-7|NA|TRBD2|TRBV9
TGTGCCAGCAGCGCGATAGCGGGAGGGCCCTACGAGCAGTACTTC
CASSAIAGGPYEQYF
>TRBJ2-1|NA|NA|TRBV27
TGTGCCAGCAGTTCGACGGGACTTCGCTATGAGCAGTTCTTC
CASSSTGLRYEQFF
>TRBJ2-1|NA|TRBD2|TRBV2
TGTGCCAGCAGTGTTCTAGCGGGGGACAATGAGCAGTTCTTC
CASSVLAGDNEQFF
>TRBJ2-7|NA|NA|TRBV6-2/TRBV6-3
TGTGCCAGCAGTTACATTCGGGAGCAGTACTTC
CASSYIREQYF
>TRBJ2-1|NA|NA|TRBV7-3
TGTGCCAGCAGCCCCGCACACTACAATGAGCAGTTCTTC
CASSPAHYNEQFF
>TRBJ1-1|NA|TRBD1|TRBV27
TGTGCCAGCAGTTTCACAGGGGGCACTGAAGCTTTCTTT
CASSFTGGTEAFF
>TRBJ2-3|NA|TRBD2|TRBV6-2/TRBV6-3
TGTGCCAGCAGTCAGAGCGGGGGATTCTTAGATACGCAGTATTTT
CASSQSGGFLDTQYF
>TRBJ1-2|NA|NA|TRBV29-1
TGCAGCGTTGAAGATTTGATGGCTCTAGCTAACTATGGCTACACCTTC
CSVEDLMALANYGYTF
>TRBJ1-4|NA|NA|TRBV29-1
TGCAGCGTTGAATCGGGGGAAGGTGAAAAACTGTTTTTT
CSVESGEGEKLFF
>TRBJ2-7|NA|TRBD1|TRBV25-1
TGTGCCAGCAGACCGACGGGACAGAGAAACTACGAGCAGTACTTC
CASRPTGQRNYEQYF
>TRBJ2-3|NA|TRBD2|TRBV28
TGTGCCAGCCGCTCCTTCGGGGGGACCACAGATACGCAGTATTTT
CASRSFGGTTDTQYF
>TRBJ1-4|NA|TRBD1|TRBV15
TGTGCCACCAGCAGGACAGGGAATAATGAAAAACTGTTTTTT
CATSRTGNNEKLFF
>TRBJ1-2|NA|TRBD1|TRBV2
TGTGCCAGCAGGAACCCGACAGGGCCCAATGGCTACACCTTC
CASRNPTGPNGYTF
>TRBJ1-5|NA|NA|TRBV5-8
TGTGCCAGCAGCGTCCGCGGTCCCTCAAATCAGCCCCAGCATTTT
CASSVRGPSNQPQHF
>TRBJ2-7|NA|NA|TRBV4-1
TGCGCCAGCAGCCAGGAAGTATGGGTAACAGGCTACGAGCAGTACTTC
CASSQEVWVTGYEQYF
>TRBJ2-1|NA|NA|TRBV4-3
TGCGCCAGCAGCCCCCGACAGACTTATACGGATGAGCAGTTCTTC
CASSPRQTYTDEQFF
>TRBJ1-5|NA|TRBD1|TRBV7-2
TGTGCCAGCAGCGCGTCCGGGACAGGGGGTCAGCCCCAGCATTTT
CASSASGTGGQPQHF
>TRBJ1-1|NA|TRBD1|TRBV9
TGTGCCAGCAGCGTAGAAGGGACAGGGACTTCTGAAGCTTTCTTT
CASSVEGTGTSEAFF
>TRBJ1-3|NA|NA|TRBV7-6
TGTGCCAGCAGCTTAGCCGGGACAAGCTCTGGAAACACCATATATTTT
CASSLAGTSSGNTIYF
>TRBJ1-3|NA|NA|TRBV19
TGTGCCAGCAGGGGTTGGGCTACTGGAAACACCATATATTTT
CASRGWATGNTIYF
>TRBJ2-6|NA|TRBD1|TRBV2
TGTGCCAGCAGTAAGACAGGGCCTGTTAGCTCTGGGGCCAACGTCCTGACTTTC
CASSKTGPVSSGANVLTF
>TRBJ2-7|NA|TRBD2|TRBV27
TGTGCCAGCAGTAATAGCGGGAGGGCCCGGGAGCAGTACTTC
CASSNSGRAREQYF
>TRBJ2-1|NA|TRBD2|TRBV24-1
TGTGCCACCAGTGATTCTAGCGGGGGGGGCTCCTACAATGAGCAGTTCTTC
CATSDSSGGGSYNEQFF
>TRBJ2-2|NA|NA|TRBV2
TGTGCCAGCACCGCGGCAGGGGTCGGTTCCGGGGAGCTGTTTTTT
CASTAAGVGSGELFF
>TRBJ2-1|NA|TRBD2|TRBV4-2
TGTGCCAGCAGCCACGTCTCTCTAGCGGGGACCTTTGGGAACTCGGACAATGAGCAGTTCTTC
CASSHVSLAGTFGNSDNEQFF
>TRBJ1-6|NA|TRBD1|TRBV5-1
TGCGCCAGCAGCACGGGACAGGGGGCCGGGTCACCCCTCCACTTT
CASSTGQGAGSPLHF
>TRBJ1-2|NA|NA|TRBV28
TGTGCCAGCAGCCTGGGGCTTGGCTATGGCTACACCTTC
CASSLGLGYGYTF